Presented here are 24 T cell receptor beta chains from one specimen sequenced in a study of regulatory T cells in long-lasting Graves disease. Time point of the sample: persistent/refractory GD, antithyroid drugs over 5 years with positive TRAb. Extracted PBMC RNA gave rise to the TCR library. Construction of the TCR beta libraries employed iRepertoire HTBI primers in conjunction with Arm-PCR of CDR3 regions. TCRdb recomputed calls from the multiplex PCR reads with MiXCR, one row per CDR3 protein. The sample has hundreds of thousands of distinct CDR3 sequences, roughly 21% seen once. Sequencing used peripheral blood mononuclear cells (PBMCs), obtained when the disease was refractory, from a patient treated with antithyroid drugs. All receptors come from a female donor with Graves disease.

This clonotype has at least ten counts. J is TRBJ1-1 and V is TRBV12-3 or TRBV12-4; maybe TRBD1 (6 bases). The length of the CDR3 is 13 residues. The ends were cut back, 10 bases at V and 3 bases at J, with 15 bases in the middle. The chain's CDR3 is CATSGGHDTEAFF. DNA for the CDR3: TGTGCCACCAGCGGGGGGCATGACACTGAAGCTTTCTTT.

This clonotype was seen many times. V gene TRBV19 combines with J gene TRBJ1-5, with 10 bases lining up with TRBD1. The CDR3 consists of 12 residues. The V and J ends lost 11 bases and 5 bases, in that order; junction bases with no gene match: 3. Germline CDR1 and CDR2: LNHDA and SQIVND (reference sequence). CDR3 sequence: CAGGQGHQPQHF. For the CDR3, the DNA is TGTGCCGGGGGACAGGGGCATCAGCCCCAGCATTTT.

This clonotype was recorded at least ten times. The CDR3 nucleotides are TGTGCCAGCAGTTACTCGGCAGGGCAATTCACTTCCTATGGCTACACCTTC. Amino acids: CASSYSAGQFTSYGYTF. The chain couples TRBV6-5 to TRBJ1-2, with D tentatively TRBD1 (5 bases). Germline-derived CDR1 and CDR2 are MNHEY and SVGAGI. Deletions cut 0 bases from V and 4 bases from J, with 18 bases between. There are 17 residues in the CDR3.

This chain connects TRBV9 to TRBJ1-1; tentatively, D is TRBD1 (6 bases). Trimming stripped 3 bases from V and 5 bases from J, with 20 bases between. This CDR3 contains 16 residues. The germline V gene has CDR1 SGDLS and CDR2 YYNGEE. The CDR3 DNA follows: TGTGCCAGCAGCGCGAGCAGGGGCCGTTTTTTGACTGAAGCTTTCTTT. It is translated as CASSASRGRFLTEAFF.

In this sample, this clonotype turned up many times. This sequence joins TRBV27 and TRBJ1-2; 8 bases are shared with TRBD1. The CDR3 spans 15 residues. Losses at the gene ends were 4 bases for V and 4 bases for J; bases not matched to a gene: 8. CDR1 MNHEY and CDR2 SMNVEV come from the germline V gene (reference sequence). CDR3 residues: CASSSRSGGFYGYTF. The CDR3 bases are TGTGCCAGCAGTTCACGTTCAGGGGGCTTCTATGGCTACACCTTC.

This sequence joins TRBV7-9 and TRBJ1-1, with D possibly matching TRBD1 (5 bases). Germline CDR1 is SEHNR and CDR2 is FQNEAQ (reference sequence). Trimming removed 4 bases from V and 2 bases from J, with 14 bases in between. The CDR3 contains 15 residues. Here the CDR3 reads CASSSLDSSNTEAFF. The CDR3 DNA reads as TGTGCCAGCAGCTCTCTCGACAGCTCTAACACTGAAGCTTTCTTT.

This clonotype has just a few counts. The chain links TRBV6-1 to TRBJ1-6; TRBD1 might be the D (5 bases). Trimming pared 5 bases from V and 7 bases from J, leaving 12 bases between. Germline CDR1 reads MNHNS; CDR2 reads SASEGT. This CDR3 spans 14 amino acids. Here the CDR3 reads CASSQFDRNSPLHF. CDR3 DNA sequence: TGTGCCAGCAGTCAGTTTGACAGAAATTCACCCCTCCACTTT.

With regard to this clonotype: A much larger clone differs by one base, so this may be a read error. The chain recombines TRBV20-1 with TRBJ2-5, with D perhaps TRBD2 (6 bases). The V end was cut by 1 base, the J end by 4 bases, with 28 bases between. The CDR3 is made up of 19 amino acids. Germline CDR1 is DFQATT and CDR2 is SNEGSKA (reference sequence). This chain's CDR3 is CSARGLSPRQAGTPETQYF. CDR3 sequence (DNA): TGCAGTGCTAGAGGTCTTAGCCCTAGACAAGCGGGCACGCCAGAGACCCAGTACTTC.

In this sample, this clonotype turned up a few times. The CDR3: CASSVGYREGNQPQHF. The CDR3 bases are TGTGCCAGCAGTGTCGGATACAGGGAGGGCAATCAGCCCCAGCATTTT. V and J are TRBV6-2 or TRBV6-3 and TRBJ1-5; weak D call: TRBD1 (6 bases). The CDR3 has 16 amino acids. Germline V lookup: CDR1 MNHEY, CDR2 SVGEGT. Trimming removed 5 bases at V and 2 bases at J, with 16 bases between.

This chain connects TRBV7-3 to TRBJ2-5, with D possibly matching TRBD2 (6 bases). Trimming left V 4 bases short and J 3 bases short, with 15 bases between. The germline V gene encodes CDR1 SGHTA and CDR2 FQGTGA. This CDR3 is 15 amino acids long. The CDR3 coding sequence is TGTGCCAGCAGCTCCCAACTAGCCCCCAAAGAGACCCAGTACTTC. Protein product: CASSSQLAPKETQYF. The full variable domain, its missing parts supplied by reference TRBV7-3 and TRBJ2-5, is GAGVSQTPSNKVTEKGKYVELRCDPISGHTALYWYRQSLGQGPEFLIYFQGTGAADDSGLPNDRFFAVRPEGSVSTLKIQRTERGDSAVYLCASSSQLAPKETQYFGPGTRLLVL.

The V gene is TRBV20-1, the J gene TRBJ1-1, with a weak D call TRBD1 (5 bases). This CDR3 contains 12 residues. CDR1 is DFQATT and CDR2 is SNEGSKA in the germline V gene (reference sequence). The V gene lost 5 bases and the J gene lost 6 bases, with 13 bases spanning the gap. CDR3 amino acids: CSALSVGAEAFF. The CDR3 DNA reads TGCAGTGCTCTCTCCGTAGGGGCTGAAGCTTTCTTT.

A remark on this clonotype: A much larger clone differs by one base, so this may be a read error. This rearrangement joins TRBV6-1 to TRBJ2-5; D possibly corresponds to TRBD1 (6 bases). V shed 6 bases and J shed 1 base, with 15 bases lying between them. The CDR3 covers 15 residues. Germline V CDR1 and CDR2: MNHNS, SASEGT. In DNA, the CDR3 is TGTGCCAGCAGATGGTACAGGGACGTCCAAGAGACCCAGTACTTC. It encodes CASRWYRDVQETQYF.

The chain recombines TRBV20-1 with TRBJ2-7, with D perhaps matching TRBD1 (6 bases). Trimming took 3 bases from V and 5 from J, leaving 11 bases between them. This CDR3 is 12 amino acids long. Germline assignment: CDR1 DFQATT and CDR2 SNEGSKA (reference sequence). The CDR3 is CSASTGLHEQYF. The CDR3 DNA is TGCAGTGCTAGTACAGGGTTACACGAGCAGTACTTC.

The chain employs TRBV5-8 and TRBJ1-5; D gene unclear. Trimming stripped 0 bases from V and 6 bases from J, with 13 bases between. This CDR3 is 15 amino acids long. Germline loops: CDR1 SGHTS, CDR2 YDEGEE. As DNA, the CDR3 is TGTGCCAGCAGCTTGGTAGAGGGTTGGGTTCAGCCCCAGCATTTT. Residues: CASSLVEGWVQPQHF.

The chain couples TRBV20-1 to TRBJ2-7; D gene unclear. The germline CDR1 and CDR2 sequences are DFQATT and SNEGSKA (reference sequence). Trimming left V 5 bases short and J 4 bases short, with 12 bases between. The CDR3 loop spans 12 amino acids. The CDR3 protein is CSALSDPYEQYF. CDR3 coding DNA: TGCAGTGCTTTATCCGATCCGTACGAGCAGTACTTC.

This clonotype was observed many times. This chain links TRBV28 with TRBJ2-5; D is tentatively TRBD1 or TRBD2 (6 bases each). Germline values: CDR1 MDHEN, CDR2 SYDVKM. The CDR3 is 15 amino acids. V dropped 4 bases and J dropped 7 bases, with 19 bases sitting between them. CDR3 protein: CASSWGARETGTQYF. CDR3 DNA sequence: TGTGCCAGCAGTTGGGGGGCTCGGGAGACAGGGACCCAGTACTTC.

The chain joins TRBV9 to TRBJ2-6; D perhaps matches TRBD1 (5 bases). The germline CDR1 and CDR2 sequences are SGDLS and YYNGEE. With 3 bases removed from V and 0 bases from J, the gap between germline ends came to 7 bases. The CDR3 spans 15 residues. The CDR3 DNA reads TGTGCCAGCAGCGAGACAGACTCTGGGGCCAACGTCCTGACTTTC. Its translation: CASSETDSGANVLTF.

This clonotype was observed a handful of times. The rearrangement links TRBV11-3 to TRBJ2-7; 8 bases match TRBD1. Germline V gives CDR1 SGHNT, CDR2 YENEEA. J lost 5 bases, V lost 4 bases, and 4 bases had no gene match. CDR3 size: 13 residues. Here the CDR3 reads CASSSEQGDEQYF. The CDR3 nucleotides read TGTGCCAGCAGCTCAGAACAGGGGGACGAGCAGTACTTC.

This clonotype was seen a handful of times. The V call is TRBV5-1, the J call TRBJ1-6, with D unresolved. Trimming cost V 2 bases and J 7 bases, with 10 bases left between them. Per germline, CDR1 SGHRS and CDR2 YFSETQ. This CDR3 is 14 amino acids long. CDR3 protein: CASSFQQLNSPLHF. CDR3 DNA sequence: TGCGCCAGCAGCTTCCAACAGCTGAATTCACCCCTCCACTTT.

The CDR3 reads CASSAEENEQYF. CDR3 DNA: TGTGCCAGCTCCGCAGAAGAGAACGAGCAGTACTTC. This chain joins TRBV18 and TRBJ2-7, with D unclear. Per germline, CDR1 KGHSH and CDR2 LQKENI. This CDR3 is built from 12 residues. V was pared by 6 bases and J by 5 bases, with 11 bases between.

This clonotype showed up many times. This chain joins TRBV6-1 and TRBJ1-1, with TRBD1 matching 7 bases. J lost 3 bases, V lost 5 bases, and 12 bases had no gene match. The CDR3 runs to 16 residues. The germline CDR1 and CDR2 sequences are MNHNS and SASEGT. The CDR3: CASSREKQGKDTEAFF. DNA for the CDR3: TGTGCCAGCAGTAGAGAGAAACAGGGGAAAGACACTGAAGCTTTCTTT.

This clonotype came up a few times. A read error may be the cause here, since a much bigger clone is one base away. The rearrangement joins TRBV2 to TRBJ2-4, with 7 nucleotides matching TRBD1. The CDR3 totals 16 residues. CDR1 SNHLY and CDR2 FYNNEI come from the germline V gene. V lost 2 bases and J lost 5; bases outside the gene matches: 9. As DNA, the CDR3 is TGTGCCAGCAGTGAAATCAGCAGGGGGTTCCAAAACATTCAGTACTTC. Translation: CASSEISRGFQNIQYF. The full variable domain, rest sourced from reference TRBV2 and TRBJ2-4, is EPEVTQTPSHQVTQMGQEVILRCVPISNHLYFYWYRQILGQKVEFLVSFYNNEISEKSEIFDDQFSVERPDGSNFTLKIRSTKLEDSAMYFCASSEISRGFQNIQYFGAGTRLSVL.

In this sample, this clonotype turned up a few times. A much larger clone is a single base away; this may be a read error. The V and J genes are TRBV12-3 or TRBV12-4 and TRBJ2-5; TRBD2 matches 10 bases. The CDR3 covers 18 residues. Written as DNA, the CDR3 is TGTGCCAGCAGTTTTGGGGTTAGCGGGGGGAGATACCAAGAGACCCAGCACTTC. Its protein is CASSFGVSGGRYQETQHF.

The chain combines TRBV6-1 with TRBJ2-7; 7 bases are shared with TRBD2. V shed 7 bases and J 3 bases; nucleotides not matched to a gene: 6. This CDR3 spans 13 amino acids. CDR1 and CDR2 (germline): MNHNS, SASEGT. The CDR3 is CASTRTSFYEQYF. Written as DNA, the CDR3 is TGTGCCAGCACCAGGACTAGTTTCTACGAGCAGTACTTC.